The sequence of this TCR beta chain was determined in a study of blood T cell repertoires in COVID-19. As processed by the authors: Reference gene primer amplification gave estimated nucleated cell counts. The protocol was immunoSEQ multiplex PCR, while the TCRdb copy is restricted to in-frame clones and leaves out a portion. Clonal size and the V and J genes are those of that table, whereas D and trimming came from the DNA. The sample carries about 370,000 clones, roughly nine tenths recorded once. Germline lookup yields CDR1 SGHTA and CDR2 FQGNSA. Trimming cost V 5 bases and J 4 bases, with 16 bases left between them. The CDR3 has 15 residues.

This sequence was found in a man aged 18 to 29 who had recovered from COVID-19. The gene calls are TRBV7-2 and TRBJ2-3, with D hard to call. Specimen: PBMCs or T cells enriched from blood (not recorded which). CDR3 bases: TGTGCCAGCAGCACCCGCGTCTACGTCCCAGATACGCAGTATTTT. It specifies CASSTRVYVPDTQYF.